These 28 T cell receptor beta chains came from one sample sequenced in a study of cytomegalovirus exposure and HLA in healthy donors. The assay was immunoSEQ multiplex PCR, and TCRdb's table has in-frame clones only and misses some. The data show about 56,000 clones, just over 90% seen once. The sequenced sample consisted of PBMCs. Receptors were obtained from a woman in her late teens or twenties in good health and CMV-seronegative.

The chain employs TRBV6-5 and TRBJ1-1; tentatively, D is TRBD1 (5 bases). Per germline, CDR1 MNHEY and CDR2 SVGAGI. The ends were cut back, 4 bases at V and 0 bases at J, with 6 bases in the middle. The CDR3 loop spans 13 amino acids. The CDR3 loop reads CASSFRVNTEAFF. The CDR3 nucleotides read TGTGCCAGCAGTTTCAGGGTGAACACTGAAGCTTTCTTT.

This clone was counted once. The J gene is TRBJ1-5, the V gene TRBV2, with D perhaps TRBD1 (6 bases). Trimming stripped 7 bases from V and 3 bases from J, with 13 bases between. Germline CDR1 reads SNHLY; CDR2 reads FYNNEI. The CDR3 is 14 amino acids. CDR3 DNA: TGTGCCAGCACCCCGGACAGACCCAATCAGCCCCAGCATTTT. This codes for CASTPDRPNQPQHF.

The rearrangement joins TRBV5-6 to TRBJ2-7; TRBD2 might be the D (6 bases). Trimming stripped 1 base from V and 7 bases from J, with 18 bases between. The CDR3 consists of 15 residues. CDR1 and CDR2 (germline): SGHDT, YYEEEE. CDR3 nucleotides: TGTGCCAGCAGCTTGATCGGGGACTCGGGCCGGGAGCAGTACGTC. This codes for CASSLIGDSGREQYV.

The genes are TRBV7-3 and TRBJ2-7, with D possibly TRBD2 on 7 matching bases. V was pared by 2 bases and J by 2 bases, with 10 bases between. The length of the CDR3 is 14 residues. Germline CDR1 is SGHTA and CDR2 is FQGTGA. As DNA, the CDR3 is TGTGCCAGCAGCTTATCGGGGGGCCCCTACGAGCAGTACTTC. Translation gives CASSLSGGPYEQYF. Filled out from reference TRBV7-3 and TRBJ2-7, the complete variable domain reads GAGVSQTPSNKVTEKGKYVELRCDPISGHTALYWYRQSLGQGPEFLIYFQGTGAADDSGLPNDRFFAVRPEGSVSTLKIQRTERGDSAVYLCASSLSGGPYEQYFGPGTRLTVT.

The rearrangement uses TRBV2 and TRBJ1-1; a weak D match, TRBD1 (5 bases). Deletions cut 5 bases from V and 4 bases from J, with 17 bases between. Per the germline V gene, CDR1 is SNHLY and CDR2 is FYNNEI. This CDR3 is built from 15 residues. CDR3 coding DNA: TGTGCCAGCAGTCCCCTCGGGGGGGTGGGCACTGAAGCTTTCTTT. It is translated as CASSPLGGVGTEAFF.

The rearrangement uses TRBV27 and TRBJ2-5; possibly TRBD1 for D (5 bases). V lost 8 bases and J lost 1, with 11 bases in between. The CDR3 consists of 13 residues. Germline CDR1 is MNHEY and CDR2 is SMNVEV (reference sequence). CDR3 nucleotides: TGTGCCAGCGGTTATAGGGGCCAAGAGACCCAGTACTTC. It encodes CASGYRGQETQYF.

This rearrangement joins TRBV4-3 to TRBJ2-1; D ambiguous. This CDR3 spans 16 amino acids. Germline CDR1 LGHNA, CDR2 YSLEER. Trimming stripped 0 bases from V and 3 bases from J, with 12 bases between. CDR3 residues: CASSQDSSSVYNEQFF. The CDR3 bases are TGCGCCAGCAGCCAAGATAGTAGTTCGGTCTACAATGAGCAGTTCTTC.

This chain joins TRBV15 and TRBJ2-1; D remains ambiguous. This CDR3 region has 13 residues. The V gene's germline CDR1 is LNHNV and CDR2 YYDKDF (reference sequence). V was shortened by 4 bases and J by 6 bases, with 10 bases between the two germline ends. CDR3 DNA sequence: TGTGCCACCAGCAAGCAGAGGTTCAATGAGCAGTTCTTC. Residues: CATSKQRFNEQFF.

The genes are TRBV11-2 and TRBJ2-5; tentative D call: TRBD2 (6 bases). CDR1 SGHAT and CDR2 FQNNGV come from the germline V gene. Trimming removed 4 bases at V and 5 bases at J, with 17 bases between. The CDR3 totals 15 residues. CDR3 in amino acids: CASSYGFGGGETQYF. The CDR3 DNA sequence: TGTGCCAGCAGCTACGGTTTTGGGGGAGGCGAGACCCAGTACTTC.

The chain is built from TRBV6-4 and TRBJ2-1, with 13 bases identical to TRBD2. Germline CDR1 reads MRHNA; CDR2 reads SNTAGT. CDR3 size: 18 residues. With V trimmed by 5 bases and J by 6 bases, 13 bases remained unmatched. The CDR3 spells CASSPGLAGRVFSNEQFF. Here the CDR3 DNA reads TGTGCCAGCAGTCCGGGACTAGCGGGACGGGTCTTCAGCAATGAGCAGTTCTTC.

The rearrangement joins TRBV7-9 to TRBJ2-1; 13 bases agree with TRBD2. CDR3 size: 14 residues. V lost 6 bases and J lost 10; bases outside the gene matches: 6. Germline V gives CDR1 SEHNR, CDR2 FQNEAQ (reference sequence). As DNA, the CDR3 is TGTGCCAGCAGACTAGCGGGAGGGCCTGGAGAGCAGTTCTTC. This gives the protein CASRLAGGPGEQFF. Combining the CDR3 with reference TRBV7-9 and TRBJ2-1 gives the whole variable domain DTGVSQNPRHKITKRGQNVTFRCDPISEHNRLYWYRQTLGQGPEFLTYFQNEAQLEKSRLLSDRFSAERPKGSFSTLEIQRTEQGDSAMYLCASRLAGGPGEQFFGPGTRLTVL.

The chain uses TRBV19 and TRBJ2-7; 7 bases map to TRBD1. The J segment lost 0 bases and the V segment lost 8 bases, leaving 7 bases of the junction unmatched. Germline CDR1 is LNHDA and CDR2 is SQIVND (reference sequence). This CDR3 spans 14 amino acids. Here the CDR3 DNA reads TGTGCCAGTGAAACAGGGGTCAACTCCTACGAGCAGTACTTC. Translated, it gives CASETGVNSYEQYF. The full variable domain, in which reference TRBV19 and TRBJ2-7 provide the parts outside the CDR3, is DGGITQSPKYLFRKEGQNVTLSCEQNLNHDAMYWYRQDPGQGLRLIYYSQIVNDFQKGDIAEGYSVSREKKESFPLTVTSAQKNPTAFYLCASETGVNSYEQYFGPGTRLTVT.

The genes are TRBV2 and TRBJ2-7; 11 positions agree with TRBD2. The CDR3 is 16 residues long. Germline values: CDR1 SNHLY, CDR2 FYNNEI. V was pared by 6 bases and J by 0 bases, with 7 bases of the junction left unmatched. CDR3 DNA sequence: TGTGCCAGCAGCACTAGCGGGGGCGTGAGCTCCTACGAGCAGTACTTC. Amino acids: CASSTSGGVSSYEQYF.

V gene TRBV14 combines with J gene TRBJ1-2; D not certain. The CDR3 contains 11 residues. V lost 5 bases to trimming and J lost 7 bases, with 8 bases between them. Germline V gene lookup returns CDR1 SGHDN and CDR2 FVKESK. CDR3 in DNA: TGTGCCAGCAGCTTCGGTGGTGGCTACACCTTC. It specifies CASSFGGGYTF.

This chain uses TRBV7-9 with TRBJ2-2, with D possibly TRBD2 on 5 matching bases. Trimming removed 4 bases at V and 2 bases at J, with 8 bases between. Germline V CDR1 and CDR2: SEHNR, FQNEAQ (reference sequence). This CDR3 contains 14 residues. The DNA of the CDR3 is TGTGCCAGCAGCTCGGGAAGTAACACCGGGGAGCTGTTTTTT. Its protein product is CASSSGSNTGELFF. Full variable domain (rest looked up from reference TRBV7-9 and TRBJ2-2): DTGVSQNPRHKITKRGQNVTFRCDPISEHNRLYWYRQTLGQGPEFLTYFQNEAQLEKSRLLSDRFSAERPKGSFSTLEIQRTEQGDSAMYLCASSSGSNTGELFFGEGSRLTVL.

The chain carries TRBV10-3 and TRBJ2-1, with a tentative D call TRBD2 (5 bases). V lost 6 bases to trimming and J lost 5 bases, with 11 bases between them. This CDR3 has 13 residues. Germline loops: CDR1 ENHRY, CDR2 SYGVKD. In nucleotides, the CDR3 is TGTGCCATCAGGAAAGGACTTGACAATGAGCAGTTCTTC. It yields the protein CAIRKGLDNEQFF.

The chain has TRBV19 and TRBJ1-1, with TRBD1 matching 8 bases. Germline V gene data show CDR1 as LNHDA and CDR2 as SQIVND (reference sequence). This CDR3 comprises 12 residues. After removal of 5 bases from V and 7 bases from J, the junction contained 3 bases not matched to a gene. The CDR3 loop is CASSVGTGEAFF. CDR3 DNA: TGTGCCAGTAGTGTAGGGACAGGTGAAGCTTTCTTT. The variable domain in full, with the rest retrieved from reference TRBV19 and TRBJ1-1, is DGGITQSPKYLFRKEGQNVTLSCEQNLNHDAMYWYRQDPGQGLRLIYYSQIVNDFQKGDIAEGYSVSREKKESFPLTVTSAQKNPTAFYLCASSVGTGEAFFGQGTRLTVV.

CDR3 amino acids: CASTQESLSGANVLTF. In DNA form, the CDR3 reads TGTGCCAGTACCCAAGAGTCCCTCTCTGGGGCCAACGTCCTGACTTTC. The chain uses TRBV19 and TRBJ2-6; D remains ambiguous. The V gene lost 7 bases and the J gene lost 0 bases, with 13 bases spanning the gap. CDR1 and CDR2 (germline): LNHDA, SQIVND (reference sequence). There are 16 residues in the CDR3. The whole variable domain, remainder taken from reference TRBV19 and TRBJ2-6, is DGGITQSPKYLFRKEGQNVTLSCEQNLNHDAMYWYRQDPGQGLRLIYYSQIVNDFQKGDIAEGYSVSREKKESFPLTVTSAQKNPTAFYLCASTQESLSGANVLTFGAGSRLTVL.

This chain connects TRBV7-9 to TRBJ2-3; weak D call: TRBD2 (5 bases). Germline lookup yields CDR1 SEHNR and CDR2 FQNEAQ (reference sequence). V was trimmed by 4 bases and J by 2 bases, leaving 16 bases between them. The CDR3 sequence is 16 residues long. The CDR3 here is CASSSRDHPPTDTQYF. The CDR3 nucleotides read TGTGCCAGCAGCTCCCGGGATCACCCCCCCACAGATACGCAGTATTTT.

The CDR3 DNA sequence: TGTGCCAGCAGCCGGGACAGGGGGTCCTACAATGAGCAGTTCTTC. Its protein is CASSRDRGSYNEQFF. The chain joins TRBV9 to TRBJ2-1, with 11 bases that match TRBD1. V shed 4 bases and J 1 base; nucleotides not matched to a gene: 1. The CDR3 covers 15 residues. From germline, CDR1 is SGDLS and CDR2 YYNGEE.

The V gene is TRBV2, the J gene TRBJ1-1; D may be TRBD1 (5 bases). The germline V gene encodes CDR1 SNHLY and CDR2 FYNNEI. This CDR3 has 14 residues. Trimming stripped 8 bases from V and 3 bases from J, with 16 bases between. The DNA of the CDR3 is TGTGCCAGCGAAAAGGGAGGGGTGGACACTGAAGCTTTCTTT. Its protein is CASEKGGVDTEAFF.

CDR3 region: CASGNGGLGEQFF. The CDR3 DNA sequence: TGTGCCAGCGGAAATGGGGGCCTCGGAGAGCAGTTCTTC. The chain carries TRBV27 and TRBJ2-1; tentatively, D is TRBD1 (6 bases). The V end was cut by 8 bases, the J end by 10 bases, with 18 bases between. The CDR3 sequence is 13 residues long. Per germline, CDR1 MNHEY and CDR2 SMNVEV (reference sequence).

The count of this clone is one. The V gene is TRBV7-6, the J gene TRBJ2-5, with D unresolved. The CDR3 contains 15 residues. The germline V gene encodes CDR1 SGHVS and CDR2 FNYEAQ. Trimming took 7 bases from V and 5 from J, leaving 20 bases between them. The CDR3 sequence: CASTQEVPSFETQYF. CDR3 nucleotide sequence: TGTGCCAGCACCCAAGAGGTGCCTTCCTTTGAGACCCAGTACTTC.

V and J are TRBV7-9 and TRBJ2-1; D is undetermined. CDR1 and CDR2 from the germline V gene are SEHNR and FQNEAQ (reference sequence). Trimming cost V 5 bases and J 2 bases, with 4 bases left between them. The CDR3 loop spans 12 amino acids. The CDR3 bases are TGTGCCAGCAGCCCGGCCTACAATGAGCAGTTCTTC. Its protein product is CASSPAYNEQFF.

This chain uses TRBV7-2 with TRBJ2-2, with a weak D call TRBD2 (6 bases). The germline V gene encodes CDR1 SGHTA and CDR2 FQGNSA. Trimming removed 5 bases from V and 6 bases from J, with 16 bases in between. The CDR3 length is 15 residues. CDR3 in DNA: TGTGCCAGCAGCCCGGGCGGTTGGAGGGCCGGGGAGCTGTTTTTT. Residues: CASSPGGWRAGELFF.

A single count supports this clone. The chain uses TRBV7-9 and TRBJ2-2; 7 bases line up with TRBD1. Germline CDR1 and CDR2: SEHNR and FQNEAQ (reference sequence). The CDR3 totals 17 residues. The trim removed 5 bases at V and 3 bases at J, leaving 12 bases unmatched. In DNA form, the CDR3 reads TGTGCCAGCAGCCACATAAGGGACAGCCAACACACCGGGGAGCTGTTTTTT. Its protein is CASSHIRDSQHTGELFF. The full variable domain, completed using reference TRBV7-9 and TRBJ2-2, is DTGVSQNPRHKITKRGQNVTFRCDPISEHNRLYWYRQTLGQGPEFLTYFQNEAQLEKSRLLSDRFSAERPKGSFSTLEIQRTEQGDSAMYLCASSHIRDSQHTGELFFGEGSRLTVL.

The J gene is TRBJ1-4, the V gene TRBV9; 7 bases line up with TRBD1. Germline V gene lookup returns CDR1 SGDLS and CDR2 YYNGEE. CDR3 length: 17 amino acids. With 2 bases clipped from V and 7 bases from J, the junction kept 14 bases outside the gene matches. CDR3 nucleotides: TGTGCCAGCAGCGTGGGAATCTACAGGGGAGGAAGTGAAAAACTGTTTTTT. Translation gives CASSVGIYRGGSEKLFF.

The chain uses TRBV2 and TRBJ1-2, with 7 bases fitting TRBD1. The CDR3 is 17 amino acids. Germline CDR1 and CDR2: SNHLY and FYNNEI. V trimming: 5 bases; J trimming: 2 bases; junction bases outside the gene matches: 14. CDR3 residues: CASSRGGTDRQNYGYTF. CDR3 nucleotides: TGTGCCAGCAGTAGAGGCGGGACAGACAGACAAAACTATGGCTACACCTTC.